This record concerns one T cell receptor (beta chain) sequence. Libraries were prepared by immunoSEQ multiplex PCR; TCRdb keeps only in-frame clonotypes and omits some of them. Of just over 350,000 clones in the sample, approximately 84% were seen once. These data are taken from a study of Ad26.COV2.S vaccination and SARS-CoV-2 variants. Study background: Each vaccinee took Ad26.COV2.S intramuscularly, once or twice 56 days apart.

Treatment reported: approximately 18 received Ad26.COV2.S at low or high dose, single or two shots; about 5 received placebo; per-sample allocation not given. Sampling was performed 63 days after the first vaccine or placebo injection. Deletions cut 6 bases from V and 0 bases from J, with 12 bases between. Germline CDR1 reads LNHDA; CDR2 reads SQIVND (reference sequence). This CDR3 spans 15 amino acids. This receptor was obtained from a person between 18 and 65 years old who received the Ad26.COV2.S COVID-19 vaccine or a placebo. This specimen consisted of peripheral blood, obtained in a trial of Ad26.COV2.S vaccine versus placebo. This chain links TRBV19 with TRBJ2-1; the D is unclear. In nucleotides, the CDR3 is TGTGCCAGTAGGAGCCTGGGCAGCTCCTACAATGAGCAGTTCTTC. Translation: CASRSLGSSYNEQFF.